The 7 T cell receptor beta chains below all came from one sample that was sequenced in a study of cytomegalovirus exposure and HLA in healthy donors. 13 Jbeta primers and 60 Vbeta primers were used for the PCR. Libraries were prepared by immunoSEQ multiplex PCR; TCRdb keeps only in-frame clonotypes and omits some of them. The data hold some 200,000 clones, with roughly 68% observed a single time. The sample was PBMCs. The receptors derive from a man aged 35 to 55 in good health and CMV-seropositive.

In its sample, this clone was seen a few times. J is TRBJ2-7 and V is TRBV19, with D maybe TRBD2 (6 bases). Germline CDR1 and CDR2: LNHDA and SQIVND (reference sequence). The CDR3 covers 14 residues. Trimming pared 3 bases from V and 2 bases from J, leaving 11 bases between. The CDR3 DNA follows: TGTGCCAGTAGTATGGCCTCGGGGGCCTACGAGCAGTACTTC. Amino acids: CASSMASGAYEQYF.

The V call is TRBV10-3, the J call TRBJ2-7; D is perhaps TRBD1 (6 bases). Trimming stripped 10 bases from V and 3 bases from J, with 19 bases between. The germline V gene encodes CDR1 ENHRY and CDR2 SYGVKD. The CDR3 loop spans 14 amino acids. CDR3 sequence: CATKIPGQFYEQYF. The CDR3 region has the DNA TGTGCCACAAAAATACCGGGACAATTCTACGAGCAGTACTTC.

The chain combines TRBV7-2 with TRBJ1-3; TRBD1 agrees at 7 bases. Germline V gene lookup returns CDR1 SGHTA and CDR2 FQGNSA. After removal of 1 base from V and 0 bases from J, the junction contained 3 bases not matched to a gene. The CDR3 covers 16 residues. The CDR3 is CASSLEGQYSGNTIYF. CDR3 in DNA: TGTGCCAGCAGCTTAGAGGGACAGTACTCTGGAAACACCATATATTTT.

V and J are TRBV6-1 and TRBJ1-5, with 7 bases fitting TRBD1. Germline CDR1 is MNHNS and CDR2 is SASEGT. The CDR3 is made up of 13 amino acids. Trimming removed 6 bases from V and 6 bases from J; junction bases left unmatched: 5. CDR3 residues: CASRGDSRQPQHF. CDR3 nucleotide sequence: TGTGCCAGCAGGGGGGACAGTCGTCAGCCCCAGCATTTT.

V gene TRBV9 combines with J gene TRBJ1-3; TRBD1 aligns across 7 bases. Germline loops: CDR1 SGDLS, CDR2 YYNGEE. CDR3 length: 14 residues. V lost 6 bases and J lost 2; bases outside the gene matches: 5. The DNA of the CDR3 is TGTGCCAGCAACCAGGGGGTTGCTGGAAACACCATATATTTT. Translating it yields CASNQGVAGNTIYF.

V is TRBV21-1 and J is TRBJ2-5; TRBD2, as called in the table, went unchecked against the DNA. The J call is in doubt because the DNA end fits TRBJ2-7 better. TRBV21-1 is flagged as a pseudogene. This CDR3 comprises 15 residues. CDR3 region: CASSPPMADNYEQYF. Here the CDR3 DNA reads TGTGCCAGCTCCCCCCCGATGGCAGATAACTACGAGCAGTACTTC.

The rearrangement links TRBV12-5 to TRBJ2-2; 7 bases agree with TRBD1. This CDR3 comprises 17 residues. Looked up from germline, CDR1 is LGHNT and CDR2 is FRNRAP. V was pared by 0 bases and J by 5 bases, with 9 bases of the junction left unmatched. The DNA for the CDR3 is TGTGCTAGTGGTTTGGTAGTTAAGGGGGCCACAACCGGGGAGCTGTTTTTT. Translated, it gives CASGLVVKGATTGELFF.